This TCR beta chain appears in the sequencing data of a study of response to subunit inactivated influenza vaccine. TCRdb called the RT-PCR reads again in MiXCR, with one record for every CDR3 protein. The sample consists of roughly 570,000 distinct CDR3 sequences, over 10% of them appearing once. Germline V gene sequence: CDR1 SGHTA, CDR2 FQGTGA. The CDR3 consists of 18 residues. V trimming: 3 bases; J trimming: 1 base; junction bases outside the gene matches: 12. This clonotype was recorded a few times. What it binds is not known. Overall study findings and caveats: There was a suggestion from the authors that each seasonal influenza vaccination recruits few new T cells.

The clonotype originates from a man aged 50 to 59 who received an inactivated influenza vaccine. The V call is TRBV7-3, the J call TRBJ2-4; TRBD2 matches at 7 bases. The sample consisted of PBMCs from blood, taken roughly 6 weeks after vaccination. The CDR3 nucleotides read TGTGCCAGCAGCTTGCCAGCGGGAAGTTTTATTGCCAAAAACATTCAGTACTTC. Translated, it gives CASSLPAGSFIAKNIQYF.